This T cell receptor beta chain came from a study of cytomegalovirus exposure and HLA in healthy donors. As for the study in general: Most donors, about 82% of roughly 400 genotyped, fell in the Caucasian-associated ancestry cluster. Whole-study findings and limits: Later analysis identified a missense DCLRE1C variant that was linked to TCR beta V- and J-gene trimming. Because they were indistinguishable, some V segments, including TRBV6-2 and TRBV6-3, were excluded.

A remark on this clone: As yet, its antigen is unknown.

Use of 60 Vbeta and 13 Jbeta primers characterized the PCR. Here immunoSEQ multiplex PCR was the method, and the copy in TCRdb shows in-frame clones only, minus some. The sample contains 100,000 to 150,000 clones, around 80% of which appear only once. Though probably carrying unrecorded immune exposures, donors were nominally healthy at sampling. The germline V gene encodes CDR1 MRHNA and CDR2 SNTAGT. V dropped 5 bases and J dropped 8; count of bases not matched to a gene: 8. The CDR3 consists of 14 residues. The chain is built from TRBV6-4 and TRBJ2-2, with TRBD1 identical over 7 bases. Material for sequencing was PBMCs. This receptor was obtained from a female donor in good health and CMV-seronegative. The CDR3 here is CASSNTGESGELFF. CDR3 coding DNA: TGTGCCAGCAGTAACACAGGGGAGTCGGGGGAGCTGTTTTTT.